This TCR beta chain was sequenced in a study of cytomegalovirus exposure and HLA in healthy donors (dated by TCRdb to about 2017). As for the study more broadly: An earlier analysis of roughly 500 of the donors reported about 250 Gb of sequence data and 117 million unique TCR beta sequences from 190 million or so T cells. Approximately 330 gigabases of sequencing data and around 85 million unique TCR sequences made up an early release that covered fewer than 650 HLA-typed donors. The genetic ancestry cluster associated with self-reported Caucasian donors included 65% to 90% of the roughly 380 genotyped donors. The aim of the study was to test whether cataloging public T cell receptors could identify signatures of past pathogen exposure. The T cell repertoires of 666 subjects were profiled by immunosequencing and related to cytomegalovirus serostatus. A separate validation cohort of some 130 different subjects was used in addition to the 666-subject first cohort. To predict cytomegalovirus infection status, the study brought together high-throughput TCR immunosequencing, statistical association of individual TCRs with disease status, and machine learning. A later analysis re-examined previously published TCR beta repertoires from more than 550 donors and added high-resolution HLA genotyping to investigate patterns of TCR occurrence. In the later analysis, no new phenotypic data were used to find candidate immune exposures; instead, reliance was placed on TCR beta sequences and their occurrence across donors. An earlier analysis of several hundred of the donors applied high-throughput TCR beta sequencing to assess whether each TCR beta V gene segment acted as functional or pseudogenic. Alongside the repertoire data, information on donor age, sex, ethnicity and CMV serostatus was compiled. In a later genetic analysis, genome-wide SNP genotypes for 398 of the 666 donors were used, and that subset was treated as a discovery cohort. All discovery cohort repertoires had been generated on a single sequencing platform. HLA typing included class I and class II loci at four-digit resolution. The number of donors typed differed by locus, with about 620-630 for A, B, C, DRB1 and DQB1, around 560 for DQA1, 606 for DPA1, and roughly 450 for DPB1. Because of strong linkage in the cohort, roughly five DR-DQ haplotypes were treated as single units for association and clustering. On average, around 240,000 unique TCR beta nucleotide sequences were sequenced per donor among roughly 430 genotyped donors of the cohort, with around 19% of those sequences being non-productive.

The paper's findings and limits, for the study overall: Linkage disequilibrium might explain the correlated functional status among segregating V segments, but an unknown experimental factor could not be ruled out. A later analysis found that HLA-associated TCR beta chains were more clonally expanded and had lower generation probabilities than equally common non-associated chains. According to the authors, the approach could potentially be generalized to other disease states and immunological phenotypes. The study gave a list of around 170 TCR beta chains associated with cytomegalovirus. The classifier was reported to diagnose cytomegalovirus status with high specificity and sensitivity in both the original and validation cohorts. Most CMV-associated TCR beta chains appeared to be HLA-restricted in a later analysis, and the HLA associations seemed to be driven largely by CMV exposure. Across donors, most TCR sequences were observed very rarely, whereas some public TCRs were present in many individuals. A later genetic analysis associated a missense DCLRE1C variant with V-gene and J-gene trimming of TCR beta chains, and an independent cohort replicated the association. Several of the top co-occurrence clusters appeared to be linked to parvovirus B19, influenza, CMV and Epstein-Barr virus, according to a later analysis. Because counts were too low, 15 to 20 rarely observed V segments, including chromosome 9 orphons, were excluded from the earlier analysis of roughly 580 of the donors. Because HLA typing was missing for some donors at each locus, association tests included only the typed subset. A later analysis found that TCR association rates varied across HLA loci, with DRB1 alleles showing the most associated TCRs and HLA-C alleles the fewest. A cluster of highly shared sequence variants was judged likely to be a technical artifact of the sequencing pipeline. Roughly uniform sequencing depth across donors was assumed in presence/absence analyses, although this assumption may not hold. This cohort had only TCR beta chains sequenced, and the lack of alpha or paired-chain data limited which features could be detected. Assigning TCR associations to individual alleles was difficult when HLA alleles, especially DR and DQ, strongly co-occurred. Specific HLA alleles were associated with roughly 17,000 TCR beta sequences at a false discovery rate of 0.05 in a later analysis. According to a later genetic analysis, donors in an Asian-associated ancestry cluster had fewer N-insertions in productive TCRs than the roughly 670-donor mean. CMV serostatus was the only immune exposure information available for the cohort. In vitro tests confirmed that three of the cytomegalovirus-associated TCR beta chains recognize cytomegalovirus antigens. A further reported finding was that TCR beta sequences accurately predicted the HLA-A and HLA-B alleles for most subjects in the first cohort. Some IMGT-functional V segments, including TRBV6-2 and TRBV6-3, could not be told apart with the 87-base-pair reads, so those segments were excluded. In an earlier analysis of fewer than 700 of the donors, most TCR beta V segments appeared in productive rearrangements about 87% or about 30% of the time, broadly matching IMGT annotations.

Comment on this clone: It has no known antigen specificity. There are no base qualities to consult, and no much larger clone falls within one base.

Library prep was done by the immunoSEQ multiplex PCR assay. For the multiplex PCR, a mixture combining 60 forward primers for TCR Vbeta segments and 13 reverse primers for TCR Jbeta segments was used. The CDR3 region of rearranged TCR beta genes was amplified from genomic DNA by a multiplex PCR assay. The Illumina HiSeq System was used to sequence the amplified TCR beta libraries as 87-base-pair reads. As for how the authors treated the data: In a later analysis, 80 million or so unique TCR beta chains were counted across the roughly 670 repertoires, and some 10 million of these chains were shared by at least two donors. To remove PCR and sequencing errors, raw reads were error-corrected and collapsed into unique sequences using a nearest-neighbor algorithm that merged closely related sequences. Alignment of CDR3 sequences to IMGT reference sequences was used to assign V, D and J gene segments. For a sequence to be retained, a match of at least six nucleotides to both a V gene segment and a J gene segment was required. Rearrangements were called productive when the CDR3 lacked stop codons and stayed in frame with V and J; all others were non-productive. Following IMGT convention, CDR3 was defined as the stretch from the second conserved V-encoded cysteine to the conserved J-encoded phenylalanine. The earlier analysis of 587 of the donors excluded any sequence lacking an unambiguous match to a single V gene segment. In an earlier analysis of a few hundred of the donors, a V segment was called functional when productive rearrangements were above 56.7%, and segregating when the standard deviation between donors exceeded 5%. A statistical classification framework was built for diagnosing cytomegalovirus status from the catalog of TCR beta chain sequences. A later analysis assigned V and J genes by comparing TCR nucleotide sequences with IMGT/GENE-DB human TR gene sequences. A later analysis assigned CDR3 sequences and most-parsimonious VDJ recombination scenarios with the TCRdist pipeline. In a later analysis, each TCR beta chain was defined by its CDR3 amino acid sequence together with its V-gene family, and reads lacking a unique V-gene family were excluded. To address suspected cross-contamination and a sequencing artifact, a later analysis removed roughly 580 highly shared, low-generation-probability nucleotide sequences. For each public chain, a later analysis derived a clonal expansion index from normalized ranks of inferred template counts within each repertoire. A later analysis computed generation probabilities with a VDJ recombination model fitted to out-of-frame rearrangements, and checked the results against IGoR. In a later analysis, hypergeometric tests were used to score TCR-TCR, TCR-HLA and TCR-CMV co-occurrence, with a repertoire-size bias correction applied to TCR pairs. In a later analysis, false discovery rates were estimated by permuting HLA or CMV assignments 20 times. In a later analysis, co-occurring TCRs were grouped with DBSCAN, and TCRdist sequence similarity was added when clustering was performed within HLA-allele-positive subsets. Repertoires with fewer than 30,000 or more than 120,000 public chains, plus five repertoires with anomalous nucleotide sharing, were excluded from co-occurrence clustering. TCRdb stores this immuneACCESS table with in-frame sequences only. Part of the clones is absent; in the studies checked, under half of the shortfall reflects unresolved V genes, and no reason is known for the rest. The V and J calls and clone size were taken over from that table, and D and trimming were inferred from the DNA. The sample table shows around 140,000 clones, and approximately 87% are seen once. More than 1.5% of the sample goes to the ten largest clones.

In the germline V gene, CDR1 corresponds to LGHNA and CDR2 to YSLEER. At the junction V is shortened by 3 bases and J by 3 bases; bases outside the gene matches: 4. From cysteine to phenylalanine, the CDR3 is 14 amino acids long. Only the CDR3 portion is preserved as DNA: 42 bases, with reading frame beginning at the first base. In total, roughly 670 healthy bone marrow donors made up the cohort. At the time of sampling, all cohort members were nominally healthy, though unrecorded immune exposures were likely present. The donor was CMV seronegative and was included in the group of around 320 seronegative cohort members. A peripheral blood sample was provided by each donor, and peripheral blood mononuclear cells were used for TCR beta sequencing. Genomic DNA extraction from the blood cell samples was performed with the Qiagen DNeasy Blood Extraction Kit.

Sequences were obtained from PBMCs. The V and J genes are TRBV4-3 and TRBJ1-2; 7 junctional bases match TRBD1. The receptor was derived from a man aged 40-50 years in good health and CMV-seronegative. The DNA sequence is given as TGCGCCAGCAGCCAGTTCACAGGGGACTATGGCTACACCTTC. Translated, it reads CASSQFTGDYGYTF.